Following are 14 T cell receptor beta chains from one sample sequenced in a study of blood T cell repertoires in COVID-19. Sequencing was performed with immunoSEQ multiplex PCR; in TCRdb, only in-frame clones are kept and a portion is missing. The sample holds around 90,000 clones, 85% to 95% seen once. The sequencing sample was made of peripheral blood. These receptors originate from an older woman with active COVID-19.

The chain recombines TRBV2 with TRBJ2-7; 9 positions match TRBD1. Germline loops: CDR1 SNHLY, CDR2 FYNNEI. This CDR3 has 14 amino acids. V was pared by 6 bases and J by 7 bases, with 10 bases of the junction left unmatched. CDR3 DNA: TGTGCCAGCAGGATTTCCGGGACAGGGACTGAGCAGTACTTC. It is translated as CASRISGTGTEQYF.

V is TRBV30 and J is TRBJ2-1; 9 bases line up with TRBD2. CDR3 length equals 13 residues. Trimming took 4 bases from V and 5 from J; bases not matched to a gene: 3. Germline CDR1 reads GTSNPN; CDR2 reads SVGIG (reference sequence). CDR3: CAWTGLANNEQFF. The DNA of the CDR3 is TGTGCCTGGACCGGACTAGCGAACAATGAGCAGTTCTTC.

CDR3 in amino acids: CASSPGQEADTQYF. The CDR3 DNA follows: TGCGCCAGCAGCCCTGGACAGGAGGCAGATACGCAGTATTTT. This chain connects TRBV5-1 to TRBJ2-3; 7 positions match TRBD1. This CDR3 spans 14 amino acids. Germline values: CDR1 SGHRS, CDR2 YFSETQ. V gave up 4 bases and J gave up 4 bases; unmatched junction bases: 6.

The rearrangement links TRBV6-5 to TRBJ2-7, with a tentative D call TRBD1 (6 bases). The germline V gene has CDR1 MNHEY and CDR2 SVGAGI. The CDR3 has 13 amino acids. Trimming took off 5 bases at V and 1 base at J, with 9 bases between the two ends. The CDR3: CASSRDKSYEQYF. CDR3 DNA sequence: TGTGCCAGCAGTCGGGACAAATCCTACGAGCAGTACTTC.

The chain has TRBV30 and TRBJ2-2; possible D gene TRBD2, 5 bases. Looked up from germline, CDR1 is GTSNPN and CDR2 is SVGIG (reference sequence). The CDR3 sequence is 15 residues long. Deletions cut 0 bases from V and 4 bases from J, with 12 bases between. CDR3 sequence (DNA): TGTGCCTGGAGTGTAGAGGCGGGTGTCACCGGGGAGCTGTTTTTT. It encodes CAWSVEAGVTGELFF.

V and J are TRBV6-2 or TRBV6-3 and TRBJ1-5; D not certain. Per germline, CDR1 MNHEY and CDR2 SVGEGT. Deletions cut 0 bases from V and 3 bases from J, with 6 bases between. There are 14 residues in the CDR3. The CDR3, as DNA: TGTGCCAGCAGTTACTCGCAGGTCAATCAGCCCCAGCATTTT. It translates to CASSYSQVNQPQHF.

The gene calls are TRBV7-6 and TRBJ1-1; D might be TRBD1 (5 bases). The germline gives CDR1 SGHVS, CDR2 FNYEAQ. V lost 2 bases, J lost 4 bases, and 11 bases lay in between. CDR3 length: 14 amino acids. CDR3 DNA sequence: TGTGCCAGCAGCTTACGCCCGGGGGGCACTGAAGCTTTCTTT. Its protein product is CASSLRPGGTEAFF.

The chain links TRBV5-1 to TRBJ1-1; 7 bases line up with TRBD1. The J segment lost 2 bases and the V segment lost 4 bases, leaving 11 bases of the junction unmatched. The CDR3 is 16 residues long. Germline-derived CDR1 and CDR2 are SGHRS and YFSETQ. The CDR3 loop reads CASSPKGQEKNTEAFF. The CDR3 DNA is TGCGCCAGCAGCCCTAAAGGACAGGAGAAAAACACTGAAGCTTTCTTT.

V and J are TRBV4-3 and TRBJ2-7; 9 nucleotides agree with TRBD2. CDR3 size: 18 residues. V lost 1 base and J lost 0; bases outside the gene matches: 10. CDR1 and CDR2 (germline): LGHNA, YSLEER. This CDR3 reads CASSQVAAGGPSSYEQYF. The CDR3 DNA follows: TGCGCCAGCAGCCAAGTAGCAGCGGGGGGCCCGAGCTCCTACGAGCAGTACTTC.

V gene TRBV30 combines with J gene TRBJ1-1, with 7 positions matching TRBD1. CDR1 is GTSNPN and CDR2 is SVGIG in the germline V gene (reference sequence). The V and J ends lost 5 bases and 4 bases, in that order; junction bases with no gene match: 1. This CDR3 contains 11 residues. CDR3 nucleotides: TGTGCCTGGGAGGGGGCCACTGAAGCTTTCTTT. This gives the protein CAWEGATEAFF.

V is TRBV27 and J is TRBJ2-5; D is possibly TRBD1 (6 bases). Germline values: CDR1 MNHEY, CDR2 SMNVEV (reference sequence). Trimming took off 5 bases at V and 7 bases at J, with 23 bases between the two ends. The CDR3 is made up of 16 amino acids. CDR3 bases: TGTGCCAGCAGTCCCATGGCCCGGGACACGGGTGGGACCCAGTACTTC. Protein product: CASSPMARDTGGTQYF.

The CDR3 here is CASSPPRSGRAGNEQFF. The CDR3 nucleotides are TGCGCCAGCAGCCCCCCCCGTAGCGGGAGGGCCGGGAATGAGCAGTTCTTC. The J gene is TRBJ2-1, the V gene TRBV5-1; 11 bases align to TRBD2. The V segment lost 4 bases and the J segment 7 bases; nucleotides outside the gene matches: 13. Germline CDR1 SGHRS, CDR2 YFSETQ. This CDR3 is built from 17 residues.

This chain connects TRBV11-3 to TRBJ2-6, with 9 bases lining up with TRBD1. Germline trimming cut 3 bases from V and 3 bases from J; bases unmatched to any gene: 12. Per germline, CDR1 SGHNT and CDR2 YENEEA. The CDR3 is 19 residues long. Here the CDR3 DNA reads TGTGCCAGCAGCTTCAACTCCGGGACAGGGAGACTTGGGGCCAACGTCCTGACTTTC. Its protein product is CASSFNSGTGRLGANVLTF.

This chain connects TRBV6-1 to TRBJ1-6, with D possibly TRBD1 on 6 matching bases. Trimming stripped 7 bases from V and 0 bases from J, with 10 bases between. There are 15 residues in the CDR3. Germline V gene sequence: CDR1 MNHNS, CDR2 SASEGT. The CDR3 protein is CASNTGSSYNSPLHF. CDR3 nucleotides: TGTGCCAGCAATACAGGGAGCTCCTATAATTCACCCCTCCACTTT.